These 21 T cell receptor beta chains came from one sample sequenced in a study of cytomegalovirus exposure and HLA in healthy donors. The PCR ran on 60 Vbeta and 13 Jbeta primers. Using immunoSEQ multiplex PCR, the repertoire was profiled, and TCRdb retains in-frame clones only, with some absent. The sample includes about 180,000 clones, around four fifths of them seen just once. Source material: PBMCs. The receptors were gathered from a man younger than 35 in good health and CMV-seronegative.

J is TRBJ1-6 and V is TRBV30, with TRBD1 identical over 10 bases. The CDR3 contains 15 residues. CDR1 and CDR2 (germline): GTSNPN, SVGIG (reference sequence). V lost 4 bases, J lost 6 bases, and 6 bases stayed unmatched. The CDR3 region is CAWNRQGAGNSPLHF. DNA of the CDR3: TGTGCCTGGAACCGACAGGGGGCGGGTAATTCACCCCTCCACTTT.

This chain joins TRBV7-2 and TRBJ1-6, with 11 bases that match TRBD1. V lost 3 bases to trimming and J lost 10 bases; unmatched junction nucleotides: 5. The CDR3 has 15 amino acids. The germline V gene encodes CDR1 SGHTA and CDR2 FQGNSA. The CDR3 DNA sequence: TGTGCCAGCAGCTTTCTAGGGACAGGGGGATCACCCCTCCACTTT. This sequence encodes CASSFLGTGGSPLHF.

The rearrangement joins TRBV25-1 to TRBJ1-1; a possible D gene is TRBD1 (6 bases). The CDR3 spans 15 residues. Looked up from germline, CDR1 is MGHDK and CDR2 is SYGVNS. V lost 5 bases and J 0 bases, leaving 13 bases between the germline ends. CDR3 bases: TGTGCCAGCAGTACCAGGACAGCTCTGAACACTGAAGCTTTCTTT. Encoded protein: CASSTRTALNTEAFF.

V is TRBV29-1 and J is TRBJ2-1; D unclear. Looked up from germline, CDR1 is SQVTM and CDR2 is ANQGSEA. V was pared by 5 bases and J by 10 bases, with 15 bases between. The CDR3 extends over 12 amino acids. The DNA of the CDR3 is TGCAGCGTTCCCGTGACTCGCCGGGAGCAGTTCTTC. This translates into CSVPVTRREQFF.

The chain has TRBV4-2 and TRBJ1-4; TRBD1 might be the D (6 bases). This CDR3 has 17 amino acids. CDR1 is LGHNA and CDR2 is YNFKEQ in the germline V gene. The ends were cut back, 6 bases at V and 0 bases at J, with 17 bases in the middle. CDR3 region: CASSNLGQPATNEKLFF. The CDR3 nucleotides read TGTGCCAGCAGTAATTTAGGACAGCCTGCAACTAATGAAAAACTGTTTTTT.

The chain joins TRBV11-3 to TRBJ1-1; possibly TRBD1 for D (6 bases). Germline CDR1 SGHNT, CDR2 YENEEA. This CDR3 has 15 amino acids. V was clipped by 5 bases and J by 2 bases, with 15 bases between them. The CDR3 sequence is CASSQTTGFNTEAFF. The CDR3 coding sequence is TGTGCCAGCAGCCAGACAACAGGGTTCAACACTGAAGCTTTCTTT.

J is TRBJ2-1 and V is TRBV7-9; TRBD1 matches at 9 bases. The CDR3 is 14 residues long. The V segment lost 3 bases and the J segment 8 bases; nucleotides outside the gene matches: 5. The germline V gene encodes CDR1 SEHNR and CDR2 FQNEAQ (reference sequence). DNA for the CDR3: TGTGCCAGCAGCTTGGGACAGGGCAGGGATGAGCAGTTCTTC. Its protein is CASSLGQGRDEQFF.

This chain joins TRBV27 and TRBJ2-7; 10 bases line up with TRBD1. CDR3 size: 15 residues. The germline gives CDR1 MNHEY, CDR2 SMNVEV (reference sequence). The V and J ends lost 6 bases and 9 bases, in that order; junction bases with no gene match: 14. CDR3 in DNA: TGTGCCAGCAGCCCCCAAGTTTGGGACAGGGGCTGGCAGTACTTC. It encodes CASSPQVWDRGWQYF.

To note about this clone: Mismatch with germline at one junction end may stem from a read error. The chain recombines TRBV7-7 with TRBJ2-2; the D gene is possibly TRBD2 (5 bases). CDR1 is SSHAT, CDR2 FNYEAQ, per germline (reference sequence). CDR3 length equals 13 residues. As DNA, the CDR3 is TGTGCTAGCAGCTTAGGGAGCACCGGGGAGCTGTTTTTT. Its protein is CASSLGSTGELFF.

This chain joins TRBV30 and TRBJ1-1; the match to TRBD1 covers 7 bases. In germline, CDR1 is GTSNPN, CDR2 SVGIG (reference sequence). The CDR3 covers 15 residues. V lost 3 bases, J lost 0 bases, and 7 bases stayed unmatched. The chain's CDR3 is CAWRRKGAMNTEAFF. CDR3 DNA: TGTGCCTGGAGAAGAAAGGGGGCCATGAACACTGAAGCTTTCTTT.

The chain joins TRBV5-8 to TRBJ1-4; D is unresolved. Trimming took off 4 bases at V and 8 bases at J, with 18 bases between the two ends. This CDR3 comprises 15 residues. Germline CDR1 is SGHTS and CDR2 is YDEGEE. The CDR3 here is CASSRPIGAGEKLFF. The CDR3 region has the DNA TGTGCCAGCAGCCGCCCGATAGGAGCCGGCGAAAAACTGTTTTTT.

CDR3 nucleotide sequence: TGTGCCAGCAGTTTAGCCAGGGGGCGTTCAGATACGCAGTATTTT. Its translation is CASSLARGRSDTQYF. The chain recombines TRBV27 with TRBJ2-3, with 8 positions matching TRBD1. Per germline, CDR1 MNHEY and CDR2 SMNVEV (reference sequence). The CDR3 contains 15 residues. V dropped 2 bases and J dropped 4; count of bases not matched to a gene: 5.

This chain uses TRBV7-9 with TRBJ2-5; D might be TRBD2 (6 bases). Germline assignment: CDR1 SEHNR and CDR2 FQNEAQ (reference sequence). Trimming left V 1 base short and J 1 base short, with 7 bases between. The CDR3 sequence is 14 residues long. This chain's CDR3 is CASSLVRGQETQYF. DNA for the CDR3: TGTGCCAGCAGCTTAGTGCGGGGCCAAGAGACCCAGTACTTC.

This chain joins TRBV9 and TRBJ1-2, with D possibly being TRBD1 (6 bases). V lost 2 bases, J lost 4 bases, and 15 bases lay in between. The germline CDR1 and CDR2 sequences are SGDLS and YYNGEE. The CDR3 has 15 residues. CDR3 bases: TGTGCCAGCAGCGTTGGGCGGGGGCTGGGCTATGGCTACACCTTC. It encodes CASSVGRGLGYGYTF.

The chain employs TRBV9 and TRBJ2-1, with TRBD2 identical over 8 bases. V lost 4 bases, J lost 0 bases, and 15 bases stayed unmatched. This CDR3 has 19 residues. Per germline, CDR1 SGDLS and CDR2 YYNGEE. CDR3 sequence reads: CASSPLGSGGVLSYNEQFF. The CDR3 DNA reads TGTGCCAGCAGCCCCCTCGGGAGCGGGGGAGTTCTCTCCTACAATGAGCAGTTCTTC.

The CDR3 DNA sequence: TGTGCCAGCAGTGAACGGCGGACAGGGCGTGGGGGTGGAGCTTTCTTT. Residues: CASSERRTGRGGGAFF. The rearrangement joins TRBV25-1 to TRBJ1-1, with 8 bases identical to TRBD1. CDR1 is MGHDK, CDR2 SYGVNS, per germline. CDR3 length equals 16 residues. V was clipped by 2 bases and J by 10 bases; unmatched bases: 15.

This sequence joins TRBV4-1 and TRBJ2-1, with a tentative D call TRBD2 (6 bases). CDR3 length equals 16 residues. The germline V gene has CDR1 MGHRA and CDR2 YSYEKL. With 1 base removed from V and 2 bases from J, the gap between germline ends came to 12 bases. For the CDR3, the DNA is TGCGCCAGCAGCCAAGTGGGGGGAGTCCCCTACAATGAGCAGTTCTTC. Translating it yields CASSQVGGVPYNEQFF.

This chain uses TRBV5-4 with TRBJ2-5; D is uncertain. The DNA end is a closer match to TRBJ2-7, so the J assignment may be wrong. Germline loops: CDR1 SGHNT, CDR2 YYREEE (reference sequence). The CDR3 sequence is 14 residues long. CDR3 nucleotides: TGTGCCAGCAGCCCGGCATACAGTCGGAACGAGCAGTACTTC. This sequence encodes CASSPAYSRNEQYF.

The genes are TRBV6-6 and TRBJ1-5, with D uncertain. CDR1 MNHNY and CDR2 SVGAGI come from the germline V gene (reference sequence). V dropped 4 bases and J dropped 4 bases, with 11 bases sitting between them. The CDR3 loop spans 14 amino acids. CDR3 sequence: CASSSPGENQPQHF. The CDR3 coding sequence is TGTGCCAGCAGTTCTCCCGGTGAGAATCAGCCCCAGCATTTT.

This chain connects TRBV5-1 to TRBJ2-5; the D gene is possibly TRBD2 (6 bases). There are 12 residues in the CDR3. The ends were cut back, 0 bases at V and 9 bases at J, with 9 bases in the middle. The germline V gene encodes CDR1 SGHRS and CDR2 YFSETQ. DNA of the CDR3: TGCGCCAGCAGCTTGGACGGGGAGGCCCAGTACTTC. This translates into CASSLDGEAQYF.

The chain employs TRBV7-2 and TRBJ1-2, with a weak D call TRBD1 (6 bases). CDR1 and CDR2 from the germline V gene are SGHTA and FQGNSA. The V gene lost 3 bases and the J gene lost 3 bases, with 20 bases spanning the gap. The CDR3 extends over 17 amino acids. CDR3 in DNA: TGTGCCAGCAGCTTTTCCTCTCAGGGGTCTTTGGACTATGGCTACACCTTC. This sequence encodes CASSFSSQGSLDYGYTF. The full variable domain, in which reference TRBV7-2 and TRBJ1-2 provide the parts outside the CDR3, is GAGVSQSPSNKVTEKGKDVELRCDPISGHTALYWYRQSLGQGLEFLIYFQGNSAPDKSGLPSDRFSAERTGGSVSTLTIQRTQQEDSAVYLCASSFSSQGSLDYGYTFGSGTRLTVV.